Sequencing of this T cell receptor beta chain was carried out in a study of response to subunit inactivated influenza vaccine. One entry per CDR3 protein, called by TCRdb with MiXCR from the RT-PCR reads. The sample shows 300,000 to 350,000 distinct CDR3 sequences, approximately 21% of them seen only once. The CDR3 runs to 15 residues. Germline V gives CDR1 SNHLY, CDR2 FYNNEI. Trimming pared 7 bases from V and 10 bases from J, leaving 25 bases between. The source material was PBMCs from blood, sampled approximately 20 months after vaccination. The chain uses TRBV2 and TRBJ1-2, with D maybe TRBD1 (5 bases). This receptor was identified in a man aged 45 to 70 who received an inactivated influenza vaccine. CDR3 sequence reads: CASMLYGGSGIDYTF. Here the CDR3 DNA reads TGTGCCAGCATGTTATATGGTGGGTCAGGGATTGACTACACCTTC. Full variable domain (outside the CDR3, taken from reference TRBV2 and TRBJ1-2): EPEVTQTPSHQVTQMGQEVILRCVPISNHLYFYWYRQILGQKVEFLVSFYNNEISEKSEIFDDQFSVERPDGSNFTLKIRSTKLEDSAMYFCASMLYGGSGIDYTFGSGTRLTVV.